This T cell receptor beta chain was sequenced during a study of blood T cells in healthy people across ages. A word on this clonotype: Its antigen is not identified.

Germline CDR1 is SGHRS and CDR2 is YFSETQ. The length of the CDR3 is 15 residues. Study-level results: Strong correlation was found linking TCR beta diversity to naive T cell percentage. Across the age range, TCR beta diversity per million T cells fell in a roughly linear way.

A second PCR, run for roughly 7 to 12 cycles, used a sample-barcoded 5' primer plus a J-beta primer mix. Each cDNA molecule was tagged by a template-switch adaptor that had 12 random nucleotides. TCRdb ran MiXCR on the 5' RACE reads and lists one entry per CDR3 protein. Among about 1.4 million distinct CDR3 sequences, 59% were seen once, and the ten largest hold 6.5% to 8%. The chain has TRBV5-1 and TRBJ2-4; either TRBD1 or TRBD2 may fit D (5 bases each). The end of the DNA aligns better with TRBJ2-7, so the J call may be wrong. Sequenced: blood. The clonotype originates from a man between 18 and 29 years old in good health. The CDR3: CASSLNEGKVGEQYF. CDR3 bases: TGCGCCAGCAGCTTGAACGAGGGGAAGGTGGGCGAGCAGTACTTC.